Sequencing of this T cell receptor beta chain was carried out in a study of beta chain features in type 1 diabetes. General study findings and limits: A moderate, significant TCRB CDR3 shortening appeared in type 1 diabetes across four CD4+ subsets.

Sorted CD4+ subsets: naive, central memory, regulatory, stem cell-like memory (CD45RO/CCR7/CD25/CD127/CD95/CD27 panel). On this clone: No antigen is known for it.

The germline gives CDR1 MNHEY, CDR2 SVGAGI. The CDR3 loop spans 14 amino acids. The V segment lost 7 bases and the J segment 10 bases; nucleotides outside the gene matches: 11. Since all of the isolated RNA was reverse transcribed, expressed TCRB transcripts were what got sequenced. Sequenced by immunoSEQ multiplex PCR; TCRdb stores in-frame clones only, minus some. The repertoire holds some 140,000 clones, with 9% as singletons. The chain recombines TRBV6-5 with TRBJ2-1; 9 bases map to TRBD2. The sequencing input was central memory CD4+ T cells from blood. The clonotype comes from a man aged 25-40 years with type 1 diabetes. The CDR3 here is CASMRGGGAGEQFF. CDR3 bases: TGTGCCAGCATGAGAGGCGGGGGGGCTGGGGAGCAGTTCTTC.